Listed below are T cell receptor beta chains from one sample, sequenced in a study of blood T cell repertoires in COVID-19. The protocol was immunoSEQ multiplex PCR, while the TCRdb copy is restricted to in-frame clones and leaves out a portion. Of roughly 110,000 clones in the sample, roughly 90% were seen once. Sequencing used peripheral blood. The receptors come from a man in his forties or fifties with active or convalescent COVID-19. Both conserved end residues are part of each CDR3. The D gene is left open where the match is weak.

v_gene	d_gene	j_gene	CDR3nt	CDR3aa
TRBV28	TRBD1	TRBJ2-7	TGTGCCAGCAGCCTACAGGGGGCACTTTCCTACGAGCAGTACTTC	CASSLQGALSYEQYF
TRBV7-8	NA	TRBJ1-3	TGTGCCAGCGGACGACAGCCCTCTGGAAACACCATATATTTT	CASGRQPSGNTIYF
TRBV30	TRBD1	TRBJ1-2	TGTGCCTGGAGACCAGGGGGCGTTGTAAATGGCTACACCTTC	CAWRPGGVVNGYTF
TRBV28	TRBD2	TRBJ2-3	TGTGCCAGCAGTTTTCGGACTAGCACAGGAGATACGCAGTATTTT	CASSFRTSTGDTQYF
TRBV5-4	TRBD2	TRBJ2-1	TGTGCCAGCAGCCCGGGACTAGCGGGAGTATCCTACAATGAGCAGTTCTTC	CASSPGLAGVSYNEQFF
TRBV9	TRBD1	TRBJ2-5	TGTGCCAGCAGCCCCTTCACAGGGGTAGAGACCCAGTACTTC	CASSPFTGVETQYF
TRBV4-3	TRBD2	TRBJ2-7	TGCGCCAGCAGCCACGGGGGGGGCTACGAGCAGTACTTC	CASSHGGGYEQYF
TRBV7-2	NA	TRBJ1-3	TGTGCCAGCAGCTTAGGACCAGGGCGGAACACCATATATTTT	CASSLGPGRNTIYF
TRBV3-1/TRBV3-2	TRBD2	TRBJ2-7	TGTGCCAGCAGCCAATTCGCTAGCGGGTTAGGGAGATACGAGCAGTACTTC	CASSQFASGLGRYEQYF
TRBV5-1	NA	TRBJ1-2	TGCGCCAGCAGCTTGACCGGGGACTATGGCTACACCTTC	CASSLTGDYGYTF